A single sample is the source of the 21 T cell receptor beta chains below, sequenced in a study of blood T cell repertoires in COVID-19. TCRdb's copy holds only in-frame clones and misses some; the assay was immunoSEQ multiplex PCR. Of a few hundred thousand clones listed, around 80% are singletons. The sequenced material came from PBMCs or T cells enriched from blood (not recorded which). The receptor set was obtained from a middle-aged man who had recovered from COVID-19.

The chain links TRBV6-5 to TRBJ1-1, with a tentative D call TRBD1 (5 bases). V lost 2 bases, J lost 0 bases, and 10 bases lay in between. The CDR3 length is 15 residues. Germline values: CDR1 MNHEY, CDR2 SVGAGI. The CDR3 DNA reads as TGTGCCAGCAGTTACCGGCGGGGGATGAACACTGAAGCTTTCTTT. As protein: CASSYRRGMNTEAFF.

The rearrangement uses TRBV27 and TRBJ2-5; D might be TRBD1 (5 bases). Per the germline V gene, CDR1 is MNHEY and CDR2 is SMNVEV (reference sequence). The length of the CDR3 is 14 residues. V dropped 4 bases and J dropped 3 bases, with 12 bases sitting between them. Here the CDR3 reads CASSSSGYEETQYF. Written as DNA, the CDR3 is TGTGCCAGCAGTTCGTCAGGGTACGAAGAGACCCAGTACTTC.

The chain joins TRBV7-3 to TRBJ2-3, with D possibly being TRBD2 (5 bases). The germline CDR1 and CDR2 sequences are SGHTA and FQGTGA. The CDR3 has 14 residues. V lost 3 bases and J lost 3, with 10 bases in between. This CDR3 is CASSFEGGTDTQYF. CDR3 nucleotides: TGTGCCAGCAGCTTCGAGGGTGGGACAGATACGCAGTATTTT.

This CDR3 is CASSKELSRVRQPQHF. CDR3 nucleotide sequence: TGTGCCAGCAGCAAAGAGTTAAGCAGGGTACGGCAGCCCCAGCATTTT. This chain connects TRBV21-1 to TRBJ1-5; TRBD1, the D gene given by the table, was not confirmed from the DNA. TRBV21-1 represents a pseudogene. The CDR3 length is 16 residues.

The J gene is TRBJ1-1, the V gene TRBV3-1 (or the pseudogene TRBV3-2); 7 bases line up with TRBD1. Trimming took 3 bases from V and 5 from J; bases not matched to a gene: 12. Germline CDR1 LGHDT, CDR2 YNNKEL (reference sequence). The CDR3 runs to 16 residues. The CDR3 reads CASSHLFWRQGTEAFF. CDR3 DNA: TGTGCCAGCAGCCATCTATTCTGGCGACAGGGAACTGAAGCTTTCTTT.

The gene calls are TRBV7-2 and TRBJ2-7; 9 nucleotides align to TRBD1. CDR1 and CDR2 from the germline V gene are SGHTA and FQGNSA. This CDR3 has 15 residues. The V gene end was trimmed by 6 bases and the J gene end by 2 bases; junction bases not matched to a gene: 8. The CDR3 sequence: CASRRGGTGPYEQYF. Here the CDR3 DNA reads TGTGCCAGCAGGAGGGGGGGGACAGGGCCCTACGAGCAGTACTTC.

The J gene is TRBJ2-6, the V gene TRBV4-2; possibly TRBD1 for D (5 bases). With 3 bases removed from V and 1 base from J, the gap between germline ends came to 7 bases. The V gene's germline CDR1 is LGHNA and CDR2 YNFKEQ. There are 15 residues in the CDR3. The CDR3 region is CASSQRQSGANVLTF. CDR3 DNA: TGTGCCAGCAGCCAGAGACAGTCTGGGGCCAACGTCCTGACTTTC.

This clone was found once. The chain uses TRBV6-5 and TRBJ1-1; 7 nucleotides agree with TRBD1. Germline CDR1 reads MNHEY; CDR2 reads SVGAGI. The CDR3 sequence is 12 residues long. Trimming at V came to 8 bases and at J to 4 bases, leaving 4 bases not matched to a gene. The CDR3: CASSGDSTEAFF. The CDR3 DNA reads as TGTGCCAGCTCGGGGGACAGCACTGAAGCTTTCTTT.

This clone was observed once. The CDR3 region has the DNA TGTGCCAGCAGCCAAGTCCTTAGCGCGAGCTACAATGAGCAGTTCTTC. Translated: CASSQVLSASYNEQFF. The chain has TRBV14 and TRBJ2-1; possibly TRBD2 for D (5 bases). The germline V and J ends were trimmed by 1 base and 3 bases, with 13 bases remaining between them. The CDR3 extends over 16 amino acids. Germline V CDR1 and CDR2: SGHDN, FVKESK.

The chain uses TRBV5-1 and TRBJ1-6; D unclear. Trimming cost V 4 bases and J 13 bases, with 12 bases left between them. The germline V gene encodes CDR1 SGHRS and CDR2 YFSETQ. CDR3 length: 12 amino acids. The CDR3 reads CASSRDFRPLHF. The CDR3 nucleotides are TGCGCCAGCAGCAGAGATTTCCGTCCCCTCCACTTT.

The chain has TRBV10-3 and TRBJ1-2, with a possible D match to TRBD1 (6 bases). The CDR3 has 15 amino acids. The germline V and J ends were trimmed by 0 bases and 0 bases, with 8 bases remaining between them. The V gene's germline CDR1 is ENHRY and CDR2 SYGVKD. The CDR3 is CAISESGGPNYGYTF. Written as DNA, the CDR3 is TGTGCCATCAGTGAGTCGGGGGGGCCTAACTATGGCTACACCTTC.

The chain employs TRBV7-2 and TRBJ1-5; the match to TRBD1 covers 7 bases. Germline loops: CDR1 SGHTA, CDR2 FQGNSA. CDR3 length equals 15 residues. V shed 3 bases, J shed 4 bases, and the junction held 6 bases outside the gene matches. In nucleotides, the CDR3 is TGTGCCAGCAGCTTCCCGGGGACAGTTAATCAGCCCCAGCATTTT. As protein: CASSFPGTVNQPQHF. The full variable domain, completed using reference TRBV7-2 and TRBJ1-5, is GAGVSQSPSNKVTEKGKDVELRCDPISGHTALYWYRQSLGQGLEFLIYFQGNSAPDKSGLPSDRFSAERTGGSVSTLTIQRTQQEDSAVYLCASSFPGTVNQPQHFGDGTRLSIL.

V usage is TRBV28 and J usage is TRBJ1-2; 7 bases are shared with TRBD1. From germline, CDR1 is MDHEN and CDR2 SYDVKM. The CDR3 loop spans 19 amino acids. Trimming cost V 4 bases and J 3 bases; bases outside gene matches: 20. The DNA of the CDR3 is TGTGCCAGCAGTTCCAGATCAATTCCGGTGGGACAGCCAGACTATGGCTACACCTTC. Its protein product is CASSSRSIPVGQPDYGYTF.

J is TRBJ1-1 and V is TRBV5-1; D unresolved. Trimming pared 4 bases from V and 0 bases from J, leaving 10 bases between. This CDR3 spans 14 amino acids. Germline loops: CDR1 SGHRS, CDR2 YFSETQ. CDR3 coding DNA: TGCGCCAGCAGCCGGGGATCGGTGAACACTGAAGCTTTCTTT. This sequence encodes CASSRGSVNTEAFF.

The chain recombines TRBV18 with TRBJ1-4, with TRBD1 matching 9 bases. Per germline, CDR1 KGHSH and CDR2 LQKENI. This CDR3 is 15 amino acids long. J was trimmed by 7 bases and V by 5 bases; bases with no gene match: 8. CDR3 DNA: TGTGCCAGCTCATCAAGACAGGGGGACGTTGAAAAACTGTTTTTT. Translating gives CASSSRQGDVEKLFF.

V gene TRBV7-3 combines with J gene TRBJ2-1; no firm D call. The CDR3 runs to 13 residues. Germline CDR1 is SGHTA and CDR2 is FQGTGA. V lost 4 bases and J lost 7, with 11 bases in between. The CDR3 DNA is TGTGCCAGCAGCTCGATCGGTAGTAATGAGCAGTTCTTC. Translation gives CASSSIGSNEQFF.

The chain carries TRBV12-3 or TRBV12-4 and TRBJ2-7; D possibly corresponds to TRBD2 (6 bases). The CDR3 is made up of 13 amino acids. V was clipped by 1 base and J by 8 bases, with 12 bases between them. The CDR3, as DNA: TGTGCCAGCAGTTTAGGCCCCGCGGGACAGCAGTACTTC. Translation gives CASSLGPAGQQYF.

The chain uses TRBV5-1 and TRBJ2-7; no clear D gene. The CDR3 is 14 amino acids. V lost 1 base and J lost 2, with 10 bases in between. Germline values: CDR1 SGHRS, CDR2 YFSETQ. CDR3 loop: CASSLSAEPYEQYF. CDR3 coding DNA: TGCGCCAGCAGCTTGTCTGCGGAACCCTACGAGCAGTACTTC.

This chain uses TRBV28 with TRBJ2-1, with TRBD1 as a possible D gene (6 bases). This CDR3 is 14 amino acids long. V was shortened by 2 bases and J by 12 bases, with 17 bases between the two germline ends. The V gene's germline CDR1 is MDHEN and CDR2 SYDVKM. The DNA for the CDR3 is TGTGCCAGCAGTTTACCCTACTCAGGGGCGGGGCAGTTCTTC. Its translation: CASSLPYSGAGQFF.

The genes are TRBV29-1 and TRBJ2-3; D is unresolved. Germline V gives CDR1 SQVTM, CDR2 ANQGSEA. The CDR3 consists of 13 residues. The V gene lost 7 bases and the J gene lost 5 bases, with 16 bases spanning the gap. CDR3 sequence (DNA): TGCAGCGCCGAGCCAGGCGTCGGAGATACGCAGTATTTT. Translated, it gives CSAEPGVGDTQYF.

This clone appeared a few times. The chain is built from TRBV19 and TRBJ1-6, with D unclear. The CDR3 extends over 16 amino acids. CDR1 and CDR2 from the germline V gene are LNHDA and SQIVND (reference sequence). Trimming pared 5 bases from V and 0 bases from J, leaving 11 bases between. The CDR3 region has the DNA TGTGCCAGTAGTTCCTCTGGGAGCTCCTATAATTCACCCCTCCACTTT. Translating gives CASSSSGSSYNSPLHF.